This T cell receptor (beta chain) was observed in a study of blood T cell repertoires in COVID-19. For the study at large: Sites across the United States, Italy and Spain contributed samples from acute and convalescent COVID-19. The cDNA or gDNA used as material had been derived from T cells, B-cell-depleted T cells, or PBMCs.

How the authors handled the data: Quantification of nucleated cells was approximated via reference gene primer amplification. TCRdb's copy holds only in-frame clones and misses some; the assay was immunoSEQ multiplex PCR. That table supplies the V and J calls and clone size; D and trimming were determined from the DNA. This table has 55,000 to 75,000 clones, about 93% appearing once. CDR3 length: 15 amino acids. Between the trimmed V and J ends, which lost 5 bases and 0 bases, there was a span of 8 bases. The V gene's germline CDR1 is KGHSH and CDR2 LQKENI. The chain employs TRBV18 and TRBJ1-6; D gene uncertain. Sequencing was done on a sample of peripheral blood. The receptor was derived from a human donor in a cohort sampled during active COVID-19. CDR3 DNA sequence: TGTGCCAGCTCAGGCGGGTTCTCCTATAATTCACCCCTCCACTTT. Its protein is CASSGGFSYNSPLHF.